Here is one TCR beta chain with its context. Its antigen is currently not known. No much larger clone is present one base from it, and per-base qualities are unavailable. Whole blood was collected in K2EDTA tubes by collaborating institutions according to the institutions' own protocols. For TCRbeta analysis, collaborators shipped samples in one of three forms: frozen whole blood, isolated PBMCs, or DNA extracted from either of those sample types. Reading from cysteine to phenylalanine, the CDR3 counts 13 amino acids. Just CDR3 DNA is preserved here, 39 bases in frame from base 1. V sheds 3 bases and J sheds 5 bases, leaving 8 bases between their ends. The germline V gene encodes CDR1 ENHRY and CDR2 SYGVKD. This sample was taken from a study of blood T cell repertoires in COVID-19 (dated by TCRdb to 2020 to 2021). With regard to the full study: Samples from collaborators originated in the United States, Italy and Spain and spanned both the acute and convalescent phases of COVID-19. The prospective study material was composed of cDNA or gDNA derived from T cells, B-cell-depleted T cells, or PBMCs. Deeply sampled blood TCRbeta repertoires from subjects exposed to, actively infected with, or recovered from COVID-19 were included in the dataset. A freely available public database, intended as a resource for researchers studying the immune response to SARS-CoV-2, is where the repertoires were released. Samples were obtained from the ongoing ImmuneRACE study (first 160 participants) and from 1,000 to 1,500 subjects provided by 6 global collaborators. A de-identified subject ID, COVID-19 status, age in years and sex were almost always included in the sample metadata. Where available, HLA class I and class II types were obtained from metadata supplied by the sample provider rather than from assay-based typing. General findings and caveats noted by the study authors: How much clinical and demographic metadata was included differed by source and by participant, and the metadata was provided uncurated.

The immunoSEQ Assay, a bias-controlled multiplex PCR, was used to amplify TCRbeta CDR3 regions from genomic DNA. As for how the authors treated the data: Within the assay, amplification of reference gene primers was used to estimate how many nucleated cells each sample contained. To quantify the absolute abundance of each unique TCRbeta CDR3 rearrangement, sequence reads were collapsed and filtered. For each sample, productive Simpson clonality was calculated as the square root of Simpson's diversity index across productive rearrangements. TCRdb carries this immuneACCESS record with in-frame sequences only. Its versions omit some clonotypes, under half of them owing to an unresolved V gene in the studies checked, with the rest unexplained. V, J and clone size derive from that table, while D and trimming were established from the DNA sequence. The sample table holds around 53,000 clones, of which 85% to 95% were seen once. The ten biggest clones cover 3% to 4% of the sample.

The V and J segments used are TRBV10-3 and TRBJ1-5; D gene: possibly TRBD1, on 5 matching bases. The clonotype was recovered from a human donor in a cohort sampled during active COVID-19. Input material: peripheral blood. Read as DNA, the sequence is TGTGCCATCAGTGACAGGGAGGATCAGCCCCAGCATTTT. This gives the protein CAISDREDQPQHF.